This T cell receptor beta chain was observed in a study of T cell responses to AZD1222 COVID-19 vaccine. Findings and caveats of the study: Vaccination with two AZD1222 doses was followed by a rise in Spike-specific TCR breadth and depth. Reports say nearly half of spike-specific TCRs go after unmutated variant regions.

Comments on this clone: What it binds is not known.

Sequencing was performed with immunoSEQ multiplex PCR; in TCRdb, only in-frame clones are kept and a portion is missing. The table includes 75,000 to 90,000 clones, 70% to 90% detected once. Germline CDR1 is MDHEN and CDR2 is SYDVKM. V was pared by 6 bases and J by 0 bases, with 3 bases of the junction left unmatched. The CDR3 extends over 14 amino acids. Pooled samples include second doses given at about 4 or 12 weeks. The clonotype comes from an adult who received the AZD1222 COVID-19 vaccine. The specimen comprised peripheral blood, sampled 28 days after the second AZD1222 dose. The rearrangement joins TRBV28 to TRBJ1-1; the match to TRBD1 covers 8 bases. The CDR3 loop is CASRMDRVNTEAFF. CDR3 DNA sequence: TGTGCCAGCAGAATGGACAGGGTGAACACTGAAGCTTTCTTT.